This T cell receptor (beta chain) is from a study of OX40 agonist ivuxolimab in advanced cancers. Overall study findings and caveats: The study did not work out the antigen specificity of the expanded peripheral T cells.

The CDR3 length is 13 residues. Germline assignment: CDR1 SGHNT and CDR2 YENEEA. With V trimmed by 3 bases and J by 9 bases, 8 bases remained unmatched. As regards this clone: The target antigen is unknown.

Sequencing used immunoSEQ multiplex PCR; TCRdb keeps in-frame clones, though not all of them. Of about 100,000 clones in the sample, 80% to 95% were seen once. J is TRBJ2-7 and V is TRBV11-3; 7 bases line up with TRBD1. This TCR was sampled from an adult with an advanced solid tumor such as melanoma, head and neck, liver or kidney cancer. The starting material was CD4+ or CD8+ T cells sorted from blood, obtained in a trial of the OX40 agonist ivuxolimab. The chain's CDR3 is CASSLAPDRAQYF. The CDR3 DNA is TGTGCCAGCAGCTTGGCTCCCGACAGGGCGCAGTACTTC.